Listed below are T cell receptor beta chains from one sample, sequenced in a study of T cell repertoires in cytomegalovirus infection. Each CDR3 protein gets one entry after TCRdb re-called the reads with MiXCR. This table has some 150,000 distinct CDR3 sequences, approximately 5.9% appearing once. The sample consisted of PBMCs. The origin of the receptors is a human donor in good health (CMV status not recorded). Some clones in this sample may be carry-over from other donors' samples. Both conserved end residues are part of each CDR3. D genes are given only for firm matches. Some rows mark clone size as missing; the rest say once, few, many or name a class of expanded clone.

>TRBJ1-1|NA|NA|TRBV6-2/TRBV6-3
CASSKTPNTEAFF
TGTGCCAGCAGTAAGACGCCTAACACTGAAGCTTTCTTT
>TRBJ1-5|NA|many|TRBV7-2
CASSLDYNILEPQHF
TGTGCCAGCAGCTTAGACTATAACATTTTGGAGCCCCAGCATTTT
>TRBJ1-1|NA|few|TRBV2
CASGPTRSEAFF
TGTGCCTCAGGGCCTACACGCTCTGAAGCTTTCTTT
>TRBJ1-1|NA|many|TRBV5-5
CASSLMVGEAEAFF
TGTGCCAGCAGCTTGATGGTTGGAGAGGCTGAAGCTTTCTTT
>TRBJ2-3|NA|few|TRBV7-6
CASRPTGHRTDTQYF
TGTGCCAGCAGGCCCACGGGACACCGCACAGATACGCAGTATTTT
>TRBJ1-5|NA|few|TRBV2
CASSDTGEEPQHF
TGTGCCAGCAGTGACACGGGGGAGGAGCCCCAGCATTTT
>TRBJ1-2|TRBD1|many|TRBV12-3/TRBV12-4
CASSLRAGRGRLSSGYTF
TGTGCCAGCAGTTTAAGGGCGGGCAGGGGGCGACTCTCCAGTGGCTACACCTTC
>TRBJ1-5|TRBD1|many|TRBV12-3/TRBV12-4
CASSRQGVSNQPQHF
TGTGCCAGCAGCCGACAGGGGGTGAGCAATCAGCCCCAGCATTTT
>TRBJ2-6|NA|few|TRBV19
CASSKGFSGANVLTF
TGTGCCAGTAGTAAGGGGTTCTCTGGGGCCAACGTCCTGACTTTC
>TRBJ2-7|NA|few|TRBV28
CAARTRYEQYF
TGTGCCGCTCGGACTCGCTACGAGCAGTACTTC
>TRBJ1-1|NA|many|TRBV11-2
CASSLDFRVNTEAFF
TGTGCCAGCAGCTTAGATTTTCGGGTTAACACTGAAGCTTTCTTT
>TRBJ2-7|NA|NA|TRBV11-2
CASSRRGGHYEQYF
TGTGCCAGCAGCCGCCGGGGCGGCCACTACGAGCAGTACTTC
>TRBJ2-1|NA|many|TRBV29-1
CSVQGGSYNEQFF
TGCAGCGTTCAAGGAGGCAGCTACAATGAGCAGTTCTTC
>TRBJ1-2|NA|few|TRBV2
CASSLSQTYYGYTF
TGTGCCAGCAGTTTAAGCCAGACCTACTATGGCTACACCTTC
>TRBJ2-3|TRBD2|many|TRBV7-8
CASSLRERGKLGDTQYF
TGTGCCAGCAGCTTAAGGGAGCGGGGAAAGTTGGGAGATACGCAGTATTTT
>TRBJ1-1|NA|NA|TRBV7-6
CASSPLQVGLLMNTEAFF
TGTGCCAGCAGCCCACTACAGGTCGGGTTACTCATGAACACTGAAGCTTTCTTT
>TRBJ1-1|TRBD1|many|TRBV18
CASSPDRGHTEAFF
TGTGCCAGCTCACCAGACAGGGGGCACACTGAAGCTTTCTTT
>TRBJ1-1|NA|many|TRBV7-8
CASSYSRQGGVGVTEAFF
TGTGCCAGCAGCTACTCCCGCCAAGGGGGGGTGGGAGTCACTGAAGCTTTCTTT
>TRBJ2-1|TRBD2|NA|TRBV5-1
CASSLESLAGVPDGEQFF
TGCGCCAGCAGCTTGGAGTCGCTAGCGGGGGTACCGGATGGTGAGCAGTTCTTC
>TRBJ2-3|TRBD2|NA|TRBV20-1
CSAIAGSTDTQYF
TGCAGTGCCATAGCGGGGAGCACAGATACGCAGTATTTT
>TRBJ1-1|NA|NA|TRBV5-8
CASSFVRNTEAFF
TGTGCCAGCAGCTTTGTTCGGAACACTGAAGCTTTCTTT
>TRBJ2-7|NA|many|TRBV20-1
CSAPSLRGTAYEQYF
TGCAGTGCTCCATCCCTAAGGGGTACCGCCTACGAGCAGTACTTC
>TRBJ1-1|NA|few|TRBV6-2/TRBV6-3
CASSHPPGMGTEAFF
TGTGCCAGCAGTCACCCACCCGGGATGGGCACTGAAGCTTTCTTT
>TRBJ1-5|NA|many|TRBV19
CASNTIGSSVTKPQHF
TGTGCCAGTAATACGATAGGGTCAAGCGTAACGAAGCCCCAGCATTTT
>TRBJ1-5|NA|NA|TRBV28
CASSLEDQPQHF
TGTGCCAGCAGTTTAGAAGATCAGCCCCAGCATTTT
>TRBJ2-5|TRBD1|many|TRBV24-1
CATSDSGQGAEETQYF
TGTGCCACCAGTGATAGTGGACAGGGGGCCGAAGAGACCCAGTACTTC
>TRBJ2-7|NA|many|TRBV7-6
CASSPRVTYEQYF
TGTGCCAGCAGCCCACGCGTTACCTACGAGCAGTACTTC
>TRBJ2-3|NA|many|TRBV7-9
CASSLPPGLNTDTQYF
TGTGCCAGCAGCTTACCCCCCGGGCTGAACACAGATACGCAGTATTTT
>TRBJ2-3|TRBD2|many|TRBV7-8
CASSLVAGGSDTQYF
TGTGCCAGCAGCTTAGTGGCGGGGGGGTCGGATACGCAGTATTTT
>TRBJ1-5|TRBD1|many|TRBV7-6
CASSPSGQGQGQPQHF
TGTGCCAGCAGCCCCTCCGGGCAGGGACAGGGTCAGCCCCAGCATTTT
>TRBJ1-5|NA|many|TRBV5-6
CASSLADGGNQPQHF
TGTGCCAGCAGCTTGGCCGATGGAGGCAATCAGCCCCAGCATTTT
>TRBJ2-3|NA|NA|TRBV12-3/TRBV12-4
CASSLKGDTQYF
TGTGCCAGCAGTTTAAAGGGGGATACGCAGTATTTT
>TRBJ1-6|TRBD1|NA|TRBV2
CAIQRGTGRSPLHF
TGTGCCATCCAAAGGGGGACAGGACGGTCACCCCTCCACTTT
>TRBJ2-1|NA|many|TRBV7-9
CASSRARNYNEQFF
TGTGCCAGCAGCCGCGCCCGGAATTACAATGAGCAGTTCTTC
>TRBJ2-6|NA|many|TRBV6-6
CASKDPSGANVLTF
TGTGCCAGCAAGGACCCGTCTGGGGCCAACGTCCTGACTTTC
>TRBJ2-1|NA|many|TRBV2
CASSMLSYNEQFF
TGTGCCAGCAGCATGTTGTCCTACAATGAGCAGTTCTTC
>TRBJ2-7|NA|many|TRBV28
CASSFEGPYEQYF
TGTGCCAGCAGTTTTGAGGGTCCCTACGAGCAGTACTTC
>TRBJ2-1|NA|few|TRBV7-8
CASSPGGVDEQFF
TGTGCCAGCAGCCCAGGGGGGGTAGATGAGCAGTTCTTC
>TRBJ2-1|TRBD2|many|TRBV7-2
CASSSGLAKQFF
TGTGCCAGCAGCTCTGGACTAGCGAAACAGTTCTTC
>TRBJ1-2|NA|many|TRBV7-2
CASSAPGGVRGYTF
TGTGCCAGCAGCGCCCCCGGTGGGGTTCGGGGCTACACCTTC
>TRBJ1-1|TRBD1|many|TRBV7-9
CASSLPGTANTEAFF
TGTGCCAGCAGCTTACCCGGGACAGCGAACACTGAAGCTTTCTTT
>TRBJ2-3|TRBD1|many|TRBV5-1
CASSSGTGSSTDTQYF
TGCGCCAGCAGCTCCGGGACAGGGTCTAGCACAGATACGCAGTATTTT
>TRBJ2-5|NA|many|TRBV14
CASSPSLQGQETQYF
TGTGCCAGCAGCCCAAGTTTACAGGGCCAAGAGACCCAGTACTTC
>TRBJ2-3|TRBD2|many|TRBV20-1
CSARDGAGDDTQYF
TGCAGTGCTAGAGATGGAGCGGGGGATGATACGCAGTATTTT
>TRBJ1-4|NA|many|TRBV7-6
CASSLAGTYFNEKLFF
TGTGCCAGCAGCTTAGCCGGGACTTACTTCAATGAAAAACTGTTTTTT
>TRBJ1-3|TRBD1|NA|TRBV7-2
CASRDRVENTIYF
TGTGCCAGCAGAGACAGGGTTGAAAACACCATATATTTT